Included here is one TCR beta chain sequence, with context. Only in-frame clones appear in the TCRdb table, and some are missing; sequencing was by immunoSEQ multiplex PCR. The data show tens of thousands of clones, approximately 90% seen once. The source of the sample is a study of T cell changes during pregnancy in multiple sclerosis. The CDR3 has 13 residues. CDR1 and CDR2 (germline): KGHSH, LQKENI. With 2 bases removed from V and 5 bases from J, the gap between germline ends came to 7 bases. The chain employs TRBV18 and TRBJ1-5; tentative D call: TRBD1 (5 bases). The sample consisted of peripheral blood, taken in the first trimester of pregnancy. This clonotype was obtained from a female donor in good health, enrolled as a control in a pregnancy study. CDR3: CASSPWGDQPQHF. The CDR3 region has the DNA TGTGCCAGCTCACCATGGGGGGATCAGCCCCAGCATTTT. Looking up the rest from reference TRBV18 and TRBJ1-5 gives the full variable domain: NAGVMQNPRHLVRRRGQEARLRCSPMKGHSHVYWYRQLPEEGLKFMVYLQKENIIDESGMPKERFSAEFPKEGPSILRIQQVVRGDSAAYFCASSPWGDQPQHFGDGTRLSIL.